This is a list of T cell receptor beta chains from one sample in a study of blood T cell repertoires in COVID-19. Produced via immunoSEQ multiplex PCR; TCRdb's table is partial and in-frame only. The table has around 190,000 clones, more than 70% seen once. Sequencing was done on a sample of peripheral blood. These receptors all come from a man in his fifties with COVID-19, enrolled during active disease. CDR3s leave out the opening cysteine and the closing phenylalanine or tryptophan.

J: TRBJ1-3
V: TRBV10-2
CDR3: ASSDRRNTIY

J: TRBJ2-1
V: TRBV3-1/TRBV3-2
CDR3: ASSFRSGVNEQF

J: TRBJ2-7
V: TRBV5-1
CDR3: ASSLLTSGRASYEQY

J: TRBJ1-5
V: TRBV3-1/TRBV3-2
CDR3: ASSQGLTGYRNQPQH

J: TRBJ2-5
V: TRBV7-3
CDR3: ASSLNKEETQY

J: TRBJ1-5
V: TRBV6-4
CDR3: ASSPHPKDRGRQPQH

J: TRBJ2-1
V: TRBV2
CDR3: ASSEGLAEDHNEQF

J: TRBJ1-5
V: TRBV2
CDR3: ASSEYQGGQQEEPQH

J: TRBJ2-3
V: TRBV27
CDR3: ASRDLRRGVTDTQY

J: TRBJ2-5
V: TRBV4-1
CDR3: ASSAGTAGVETQY

J: TRBJ2-3
V: TRBV6-5
CDR3: ASSPWLSTDTQY

J: TRBJ2-2
V: TRBV28
CDR3: ASSLLETGQSTGELF

J: TRBJ1-2
V: TRBV5-1
CDR3: ASSLAVGRGYGYT

J: TRBJ2-5
V: TRBV7-2
CDR3: ASSLQQGLKTQY

J: TRBJ2-7
V: TRBV5-1
CDR3: ASVSGLQY

J: TRBJ1-3
V: TRBV7-8
CDR3: ASSLARPISGNTIY

J: TRBJ2-2
V: TRBV7-8
CDR3: ASSPGGGTGELF

J: TRBJ2-3
V: TRBV3-1/TRBV3-2
CDR3: ASSPTRQNTDTQY

J: TRBJ2-2
V: TRBV14
CDR3: ASSRRLAGGTGELF

J: TRBJ2-2
V: TRBV9
CDR3: ASSVDILGTGVAGELF

J: TRBJ2-7
V: TRBV7-8
CDR3: ASSSRDSPYEQY

J: TRBJ1-1
V: TRBV6-5
CDR3: ASKVRVMDTEAF

J: TRBJ1-2
V: TRBV2
CDR3: ASSESQKNYGYT

J: TRBJ1-4
V: TRBV6-4
CDR3: ASYRDRGLISKLF

J: TRBJ1-6
V: TRBV9
CDR3: ASSVRPTLDSPLH

J: TRBJ2-1
V: TRBV7-2
CDR3: ASSLALAEYNEQF

J: TRBJ2-7
V: TRBV12-5
CDR3: ASGSLLAASSYEQY

J: TRBJ1-5
V: TRBV5-4
CDR3: ASSLESQPQH

J: TRBJ1-5
V: TRBV28
CDR3: ASDTAGGYQPQH

J: TRBJ1-1
V: TRBV7-9
CDR3: ASSSPTLQGGSTEAF

J: TRBJ2-3
V: TRBV4-2
CDR3: ASSPLGSGTRPTDTQY

J: TRBJ2-5
V: TRBV5-1
CDR3: ASSLTAWETQY

J: TRBJ2-7
V: TRBV3-1/TRBV3-2
CDR3: ASSRLAGGYEQY

J: TRBJ2-1
V: TRBV15
CDR3: ATSGRTSGRGYNEQF

J: TRBJ2-2
V: TRBV7-3
CDR3: ASSLFGQGDTGELF

J: TRBJ2-5
V: TRBV10-3
CDR3: AISESSETQY

J: TRBJ1-4
V: TRBV27
CDR3: ASSLRGNGNEKLF

J: TRBJ2-5
V: TRBV19
CDR3: ASSILGLEETQY

J: TRBJ1-4
V: TRBV5-1
CDR3: ASSEDSTNEKLF

J: TRBJ2-7
V: TRBV24-1
CDR3: ATSDPGQLGWEQY

J: TRBJ2-2
V: TRBV7-2
CDR3: ASSSVPTGELF

J: TRBJ1-1
V: TRBV29-1
CDR3: SGSGQLGTEAF

J: TRBJ1-1
V: TRBV30
CDR3: AWSPYTQGAAF

J: TRBJ1-1
V: TRBV5-1
CDR3: ASSLDDRNTEAF

J: TRBJ1-1
V: TRBV30
CDR3: AWTSPGTEAF

J: TRBJ2-5
V: TRBV19
CDR3: ASSRGQDLQETQY

J: TRBJ2-3
V: TRBV3-1/TRBV3-2
CDR3: ASSQRSGGAADTQY

J: TRBJ2-1
V: TRBV9
CDR3: ASSVLGQGDYNEQF

J: TRBJ1-2
V: TRBV4-2
CDR3: ASSQYGQGGYGYT